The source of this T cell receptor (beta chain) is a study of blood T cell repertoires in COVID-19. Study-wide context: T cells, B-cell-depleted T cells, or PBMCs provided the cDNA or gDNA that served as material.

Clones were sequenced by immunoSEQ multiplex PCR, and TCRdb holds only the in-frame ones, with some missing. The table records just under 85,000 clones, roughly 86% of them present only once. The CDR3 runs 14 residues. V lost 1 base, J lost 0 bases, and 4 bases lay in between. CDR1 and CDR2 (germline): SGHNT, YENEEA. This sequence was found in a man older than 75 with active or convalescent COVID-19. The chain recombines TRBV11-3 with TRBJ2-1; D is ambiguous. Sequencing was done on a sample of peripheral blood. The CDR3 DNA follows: TGTGCCAGCAGCTTAGTCAGCTCCTACAATGAGCAGTTCTTC. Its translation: CASSLVSSYNEQFF.